The source of this T cell receptor beta chain is a study of CD8 T cells in ankylosing spondylitis. A single record per CDR3 protein comes from TCRdb applying MiXCR to the 5' RACE reads. The sample yields more than 150,000 distinct CDR3 sequences, about 20% seen once. With regard to this clonotype: The antigen is unknown.

The germline gives CDR1 SGHNT, CDR2 YYREEE (reference sequence). The CDR3 extends over 12 amino acids. Trimming cost V 0 bases and J 6 bases, with 7 bases left between them. Study-wide results and limits: Disease-linked clones bore a CD8+ phenotype and were relatively rare in peripheral blood. A TCR beta motif of roughly 8 highly homologous variants appeared characteristic of ankylosing spondylitis blood.

The chain is built from TRBV5-4 and TRBJ2-7; D is uncertain. The specimen was blood, either unsorted or a sorted T cell fraction (not recorded which). The clonotype comes from a male donor under 30 with ankylosing spondylitis or in good health (not recorded which). The CDR3 DNA is TGTGCCAGCAGCTTGGACGCCAGCGAGCAGTACTTC. Translation: CASSLDASEQYF. Filled out from reference TRBV5-4 and TRBJ2-7, the complete variable domain reads ETGVTQSPTHLIKTRGQQVTLRCSSQSGHNTVSWYQQALGQGPQFIFQYYREEENGRGNFPPRFSGLQFPNYSSELNVNALELDDSALYLCASSLDASEQYFGPGTRLTVT.